Described below is a single T cell receptor (beta chain) sequence and its context. Antigen specificity is unknown. The data originate from a study of shared clonotypes between healthy human individuals. Study-level points and caveats: It was the few donors that limited the genetic and exposure-history diversity represented.

The CDR3 runs to 11 residues. The germline gives CDR1 SGHAT, CDR2 FQNNGV. V lost 4 bases and J 10 bases, leaving 10 bases between the germline ends. The method was immunoSEQ multiplex PCR; TCRdb's version includes in-frame clones alone and lacks a portion of them. The table includes about 470,000 clones, around 79% detected once. The sequence was obtained from a middle-aged woman in good health. Some clones in this sample may be carry-over from other donors' samples. This chain connects TRBV11-2 to TRBJ2-5; no reliable D call. The specimen was PBMCs. CDR3 residues: CASSSGPLQYF. For the CDR3, the DNA is TGTGCCAGCAGCTCCGGACCCCTCCAGTACTTC.